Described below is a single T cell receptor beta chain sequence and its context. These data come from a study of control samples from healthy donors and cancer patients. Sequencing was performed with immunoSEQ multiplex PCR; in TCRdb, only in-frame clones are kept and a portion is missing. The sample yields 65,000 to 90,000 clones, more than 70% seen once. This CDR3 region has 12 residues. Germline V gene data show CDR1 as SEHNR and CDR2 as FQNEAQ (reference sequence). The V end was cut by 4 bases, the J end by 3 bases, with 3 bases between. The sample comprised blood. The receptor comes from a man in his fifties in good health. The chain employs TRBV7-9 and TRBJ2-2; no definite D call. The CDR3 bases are TGTGCCAGCAGCTCTTACACCGGGGAGCTGTTTTTT. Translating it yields CASSSYTGELFF.